This T cell receptor (beta chain) stems from a study of CD8+CD57+ T cells in acquired aplastic anemia. Genomic DNA, the template, was used for profiling of the TCR beta VDJ and CDR3. MiXCR, run by TCRdb on the reads, gives a single entry per CDR3 protein. The sample has around 130,000 distinct CDR3 sequences, under 60% seen once. An expansion of CD8+CD57+ cells by flow cytometry had been shown in patients chosen for sequencing. The patients all had a severe acquired aplastic anemia diagnosis. In this sample, this clonotype turned up a few times. V dropped 7 bases and J dropped 5 bases, with 15 bases sitting between them. Germline CDR1 is MNHNS and CDR2 is SASEGT. This CDR3 has 14 amino acids.

This receptor was identified in a human donor with aplastic anemia. The V gene is TRBV6-1, the J gene TRBJ1-5; D is uncertain. Sequenced input: sorted CD4+, CD8+, or CD8+CD57+ T cells (not recorded which) from PBMCs. The CDR3 spells CASTLPGPDQPQHF. The CDR3 bases are TGTGCCAGCACCTTACCCGGGCCGGATCAGCCCCAGCATTTT.